This T cell receptor (beta chain) stems from a study of blood T cell repertoires in COVID-19. For the study at large: PBMCs, B-cell-depleted T cells, or T cells were the source of the cDNA or gDNA that made up the material.

Per the original data handling: Amplifying reference gene primers gave estimates of nucleated cell counts. Method: immunoSEQ multiplex PCR; TCRdb's copy keeps in-frame clones and lacks some. The V and J calls and clone size are taken from that table; D and trimming were inferred from the DNA. The sample has tens of thousands of clones; around nine tenths are singletons. CDR1 KGHSH and CDR2 LQKENI come from the germline V gene. The CDR3 contains 16 residues. The junction had 13 bases not matched to a gene; V was cut back by 5 bases and J by 5 bases. This clonotype was sampled from a woman at least 80 years old with acute or convalescent COVID-19. V usage is TRBV18 and J usage is TRBJ1-1; TRBD1 matches at 8 bases. Sequences were obtained from peripheral blood. This chain's CDR3 is CASSIDRGKGGTEAFF. The CDR3 DNA sequence: TGTGCCAGCTCAATCGACAGGGGTAAAGGTGGGACTGAAGCTTTCTTT.